Following are 10 T cell receptor beta chains from one sample sequenced in a study of cytomegalovirus exposure and HLA in healthy donors. PCR employed 60 Vbeta and 13 Jbeta primers. The protocol was immunoSEQ multiplex PCR, while the TCRdb copy is restricted to in-frame clones and leaves out a portion. This sample has over 150,000 clones, with roughly four fifths found just once. Material: PBMCs. The origin of the receptors is a man aged 18 to 29 in good health and CMV-seronegative.

The V and J genes are TRBV6-1 and TRBJ2-7; TRBD2 might be the D (6 bases). The germline CDR1 and CDR2 sequences are MNHNS and SASEGT. This CDR3 spans 12 amino acids. Trimming took 5 bases from V and 4 from J, leaving 9 bases between them. CDR3: CASSIGGYEQYF. In nucleotides, the CDR3 is TGTGCCAGCAGTATCGGAGGGTACGAGCAGTACTTC.

The J gene is TRBJ2-7, the V gene TRBV28; D remains unclear. Between the trimmed V and J ends, which lost 4 bases and 9 bases, there was a span of 10 bases. Germline-derived CDR1 and CDR2 are MDHEN and SYDVKM. The CDR3 covers 11 residues. The CDR3 reads CASSSTARQYF. In DNA form, the CDR3 reads TGTGCCAGCAGTTCTACAGCTCGGCAGTACTTC.

The genes are TRBV11-2 and TRBJ2-7; 7 bases fit TRBD2. Per the germline V gene, CDR1 is SGHAT and CDR2 is FQNNGV. J lost 2 bases, V lost 5 bases, and 6 bases had no gene match. The CDR3 length is 14 residues. The CDR3 DNA reads as TGTGCCAGCAGCCCGTCTAGCGGAACCTACGAGCAGTACTTC. The encoded protein is CASSPSSGTYEQYF.

This rearrangement joins TRBV29-1 to TRBJ2-3, with 9 positions matching TRBD1. This CDR3 region has 20 residues. Per germline, CDR1 SQVTM and CDR2 ANQGSEA. Germline trimming cut 5 bases from V and 6 bases from J; bases unmatched to any gene: 27. Here the CDR3 DNA reads TGCAGCGTTCAAATGGAAGGGACAGGGTTTTTTTCATCGAAATGGGATACGCAGTATTTT. It specifies CSVQMEGTGFFSSKWDTQYF.

This clone was observed once. The chain recombines TRBV4-1 with TRBJ2-7; a possible D gene is TRBD2 (5 bases). Trimming removed 1 base from V and 6 bases from J, with 10 bases in between. The CDR3 consists of 13 residues. Germline V gene lookup returns CDR1 MGHRA and CDR2 YSYEKL. In DNA, the CDR3 is TGCGCCAGCAGCCAAGCAGCGGCTGGCGAGCAGTACTTC. Translation: CASSQAAAGEQYF.

The chain combines TRBV14 with TRBJ1-1, with D maybe TRBD1 (5 bases). CDR1 SGHDN and CDR2 FVKESK come from the germline V gene. With 4 bases removed from V and 1 base from J, the gap between germline ends came to 19 bases. The CDR3 is 17 amino acids. The CDR3 reads CASSRSLGFGQNTEAFF. In nucleotides, the CDR3 is TGTGCCAGCAGCCGTTCGTTAGGTTTCGGACAGAACACTGAAGCTTTCTTT.

The V gene is TRBV4-1, the J gene TRBJ2-3, with D unresolved. The CDR3 totals 15 residues. Germline V lookup: CDR1 MGHRA, CDR2 YSYEKL. V lost 2 bases and J 5 bases, leaving 14 bases between the germline ends. CDR3 sequence reads: CASSQRSALGDTQYF. CDR3 DNA sequence: TGCGCCAGCAGCCAAAGGAGTGCCCTGGGAGATACGCAGTATTTT.

The chain carries TRBV28 and TRBJ2-1; 8 bases agree with TRBD2. Germline V gene lookup returns CDR1 MDHEN and CDR2 SYDVKM. J was trimmed by 6 bases and V by 5 bases; bases with no gene match: 3. The CDR3 is made up of 13 amino acids. Here the CDR3 reads CASSSGSSNEQFF. The CDR3 nucleotides read TGTGCCAGCAGTAGCGGGAGTAGCAATGAGCAGTTCTTC.

A few counts support this clone. Other nucleotide sequences from this sample produce the same CDR3. This sequence joins TRBV5-1 and TRBJ2-5; perhaps TRBD1 as D (5 bases). The CDR3 runs to 14 residues. Trimming stripped 3 bases from V and 4 bases from J, with 13 bases between. In germline, CDR1 is SGHRS, CDR2 YFSETQ. Here the CDR3 DNA reads TGCGCCAGCAGCTCGACCACAGGTGGAGAGACCCAGTACTTC. Amino acids: CASSSTTGGETQYF.

The rearrangement joins TRBV6-1 to TRBJ2-3, with TRBD1 matching over 8 bases. Germline V CDR1 and CDR2: MNHNS, SASEGT. V lost 2 bases to trimming and J lost 2 bases; unmatched junction nucleotides: 6. The CDR3 length is 16 residues. Here the CDR3 reads CASSENVGQATDTQYF. CDR3 DNA: TGTGCCAGCAGTGAAAATGTGGGACAGGCCACAGATACGCAGTATTTT.